This T cell receptor beta chain was obtained from a study of CD8+ T cells in alopecia areata. General study points: Persistence of many expanded lesional clones was seen in scalp and blood during tofacitinib.

In the case of this clone: The antigen is unknown. Other DNA sequences within the sample encode an identical CDR3.

Treatment denoted: oral pan-JAK inhibitor, 5-10 mg twice daily. Alopecia areata patients had lesional scalp punch biopsies and peripheral blood taken from them. Deletions cut 3 bases from V and 2 bases from J, with 8 bases between. CDR1 SGHNT and CDR2 YYREEE come from the germline V gene (reference sequence). The CDR3 spans 13 residues. Sequencing templates came from extracted RNA that was reverse transcribed into cDNA. Data came from immunoSEQ multiplex PCR; TCRdb stores just in-frame clones and leaves some out. Among 150,000 to 250,000 clones listed, more than 45% were seen once. Sequencing was performed on CD4+ T cells sorted from blood, taken at week 24, from a patient treated with tofacitinib. The rearrangement links TRBV5-4 to TRBJ2-5; the D gene is possibly TRBD2 (6 bases). This TCR came from a human donor with alopecia areata. CDR3 residues: CASSSGTQETQYF. The CDR3 DNA reads as TGTGCCAGCAGCTCCGGGACTCAAGAGACCCAGTACTTC.